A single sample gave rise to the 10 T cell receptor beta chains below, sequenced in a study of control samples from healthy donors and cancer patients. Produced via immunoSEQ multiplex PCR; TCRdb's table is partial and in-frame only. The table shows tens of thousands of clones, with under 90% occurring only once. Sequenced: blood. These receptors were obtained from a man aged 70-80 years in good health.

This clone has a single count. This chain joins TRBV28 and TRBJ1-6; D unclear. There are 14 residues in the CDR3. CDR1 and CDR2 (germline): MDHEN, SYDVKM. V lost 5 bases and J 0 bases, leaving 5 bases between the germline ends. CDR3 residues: CASSPPSYNSPLHF. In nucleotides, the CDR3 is TGTGCCAGCAGTCCCCCCTCCTATAATTCACCCCTCCACTTT.

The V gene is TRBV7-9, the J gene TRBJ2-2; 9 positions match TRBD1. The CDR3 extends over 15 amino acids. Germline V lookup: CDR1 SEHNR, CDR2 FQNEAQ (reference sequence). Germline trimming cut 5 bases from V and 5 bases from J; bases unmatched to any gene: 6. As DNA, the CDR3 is TGTGCCAGCAGCGCGGACAGGGGTTTAACCGGGGAGCTGTTTTTT. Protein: CASSADRGLTGELFF.

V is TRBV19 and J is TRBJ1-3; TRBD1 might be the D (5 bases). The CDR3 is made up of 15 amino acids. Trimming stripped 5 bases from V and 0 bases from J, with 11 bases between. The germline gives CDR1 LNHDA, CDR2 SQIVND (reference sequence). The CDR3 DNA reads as TGTGCCAGTAGTCCTCGTGGGGCCTCTGGAAACACCATATATTTT. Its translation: CASSPRGASGNTIYF.

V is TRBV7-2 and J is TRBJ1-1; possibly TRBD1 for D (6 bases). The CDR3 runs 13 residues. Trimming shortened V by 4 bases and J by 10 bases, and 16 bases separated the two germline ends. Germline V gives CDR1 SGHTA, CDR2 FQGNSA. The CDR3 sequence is CASSSAGGLVAFF. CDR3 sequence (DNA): TGTGCCAGCAGCTCCGCCGGGGGGCTGGTAGCTTTCTTT.

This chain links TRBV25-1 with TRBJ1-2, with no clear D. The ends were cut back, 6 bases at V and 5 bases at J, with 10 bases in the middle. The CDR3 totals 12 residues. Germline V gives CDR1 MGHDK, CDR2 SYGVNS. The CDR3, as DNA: TGTGCCAGCAGCGACGCAGGTTATGGCTACACCTTC. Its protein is CASSDAGYGYTF.

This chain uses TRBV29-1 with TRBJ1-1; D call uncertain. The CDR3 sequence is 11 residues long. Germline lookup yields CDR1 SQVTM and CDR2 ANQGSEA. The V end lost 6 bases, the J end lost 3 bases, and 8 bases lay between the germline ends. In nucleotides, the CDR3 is TGCAGCGTCATACGCGACACTGAAGCTTTCTTT. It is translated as CSVIRDTEAFF.

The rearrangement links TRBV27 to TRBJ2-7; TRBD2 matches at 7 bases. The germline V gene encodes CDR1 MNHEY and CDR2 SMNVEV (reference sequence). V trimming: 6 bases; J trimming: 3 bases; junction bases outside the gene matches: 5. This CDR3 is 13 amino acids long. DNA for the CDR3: TGTGCCAGCAGGGCTAGCGGAAGCTACGAGCAGTACTTC. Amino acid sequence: CASRASGSYEQYF.

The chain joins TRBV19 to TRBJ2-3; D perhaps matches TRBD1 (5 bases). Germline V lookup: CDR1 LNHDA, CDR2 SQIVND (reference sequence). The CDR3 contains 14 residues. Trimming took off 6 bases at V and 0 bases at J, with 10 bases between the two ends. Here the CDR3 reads CASRTRQSTDTQYF. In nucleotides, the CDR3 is TGTGCCAGTAGGACCAGACAGAGCACAGATACGCAGTATTTT.

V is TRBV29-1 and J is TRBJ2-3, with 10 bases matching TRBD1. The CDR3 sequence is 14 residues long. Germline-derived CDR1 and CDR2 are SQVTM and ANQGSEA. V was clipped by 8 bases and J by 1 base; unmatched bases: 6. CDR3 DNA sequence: TGCAGCTCTTGGACAGGGGGAGGCACAGATACGCAGTATTTT. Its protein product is CSSWTGGGTDTQYF.

The CDR3 region is CASSPWTGDGYTF. CDR3 nucleotides: TGTGCCAGTAGTCCTTGGACAGGGGATGGCTACACCTTC. The rearrangement uses TRBV19 and TRBJ1-2; TRBD1 agrees at 9 bases. Unmatched junction bases numbered 4, after V lost 5 bases and J lost 6 bases. Germline V CDR1 and CDR2: LNHDA, SQIVND (reference sequence). The CDR3 totals 13 residues.